In this sample, the clone carrying this T cell receptor (beta chain) is large. The target antigen is unknown. Deletions cut 8 bases from V and 3 bases from J, with 13 bases between. The germline V gene has CDR1 MNHNS and CDR2 SASEGT. The CDR3 is made up of 13 amino acids. Regarding treatment: roughly 10-day PBMC culture with coronavirus spike peptide pools or control peptides (ViraFEST assay). The Oncomine TCR Beta short-read assay was what sequenced the DNA obtained from cultured CD4+ T cells. TCRdb analysed the PCR reads with MiXCR anew, one entry per CDR3 protein. The sample holds around 9,600 distinct CDR3 sequences, around 53% seen once. The data were taken from a study of vaccination and CD4 T cells after COVID-19.

The sequencing sample was made of CD4+ T cells from blood, cultured in vitro. The source is a human donor who had recovered from COVID-19. This chain links TRBV6-1 with TRBJ1-1; tentatively, D is TRBD1 (5 bases). This CDR3 is CASRRGMDTEAFF. The CDR3 DNA is TGTGCCAGCCGAAGGGGAATGGACACTGAAGCTTTCTTT.